A single T cell receptor beta chain is shown here with its context. No antigen is known for it. Clones were sequenced by immunoSEQ multiplex PCR, and TCRdb holds only the in-frame ones, with some missing. The sample holds roughly 57,000 clones, 85% to 95% seen once. This specimen comes from a study of cytomegalovirus exposure and HLA in healthy donors. The study's findings and limits: High sensitivity and specificity were reportedly achieved when the classifier diagnosed cytomegalovirus status.

The V segment lost 5 bases and the J segment 1 base; nucleotides outside the gene matches: 13. The CDR3 sequence is 17 residues long. Germline values: CDR1 SGHAT, CDR2 FQNNGV. Sequencing was carried out using PBMCs. The chain employs TRBV11-2 and TRBJ2-7, with 8 bases identical to TRBD2. This TCR came from a woman under 30 in good health and CMV-seropositive. The CDR3: CASSPNRGAGESYEQYF. The CDR3 coding sequence is TGTGCCAGCAGCCCGAACCGAGGAGCGGGGGAATCCTACGAGCAGTACTTC.